This TCR beta chain originates from a study of blood T cell repertoires in COVID-19. As for the study in general: Whether acute or convalescent, the COVID-19 samples came from the United States, Italy and Spain. The cDNA or gDNA used as material had been derived from T cells, B-cell-depleted T cells, or PBMCs.

In the source study's methods: Reference gene primers were amplified, and this amplification served to estimate nucleated cell counts. Libraries were prepared by immunoSEQ multiplex PCR; TCRdb keeps only in-frame clonotypes and omits some of them. That table gives V, J and clone size, and the DNA gave D and trimming. Here the sample spans under 250,000 clones, more than 65% being singletons. Sample: peripheral blood. This receptor was identified in a man between 45 and 60 years old with active or convalescent COVID-19.

As DNA, the CDR3 is TGTGCCAGCTCACCACTGAAGGGACAGACCTTTAATGAAAAACTGTTTTTT. Translating it yields CASSPLKGQTFNEKLFF. V usage is TRBV18 and J usage is TRBJ1-4; TRBD1 aligns across 7 bases. Per germline, CDR1 KGHSH and CDR2 LQKENI. This CDR3 spans 17 amino acids. V shed 1 base and J 4 bases; nucleotides not matched to a gene: 9. Supplemented by reference TRBV18 and TRBJ1-4, the full variable domain reads NAGVMQNPRHLVRRRGQEARLRCSPMKGHSHVYWYRQLPEEGLKFMVYLQKENIIDESGMPKERFSAEFPKEGPSILRIQQVVRGDSAAYFCASSPLKGQTFNEKLFFGSGTQLSVL.